This entry describes one T cell receptor (beta chain). The data were obtained in a study of control samples from healthy donors and cancer patients. Clones were read by immunoSEQ multiplex PCR, and TCRdb kept only the in-frame ones, dropping some. The profile shows 100,000 to 150,000 clones, approximately 92% of them singletons. The CDR3 has 14 residues. Trimming removed 5 bases at V and 1 base at J, with 11 bases between. Germline CDR1 reads LNHNV; CDR2 reads YYDKDF (reference sequence). The origin of this receptor is a man younger than 30 in good health. The rearrangement uses TRBV15 and TRBJ1-2, with D unresolved. The sequenced material came from blood. The CDR3 protein is CATSPSAGNYGYTF. The CDR3, as DNA: TGTGCCACCAGCCCGTCTGCGGGTAACTATGGCTACACCTTC.